The 4 T cell receptor beta chains reported below all come from one sample, sequenced in a study of long-term antiretroviral therapy in people with HIV. immunoSEQ v3.0 was run at survey level. Here immunoSEQ multiplex PCR was the method, and the copy in TCRdb shows in-frame clones only, minus some. The sample lists approximately 15,000 clones; 75% to 85% were seen once. The sample was unsorted PBMCs, taken 3.1 years after starting antiretroviral therapy. Every receptor here comes from a man in his forties or fifties with HIV.

The chain joins TRBV13 to TRBJ2-1; D is ambiguous. The V end lost 5 bases, the J end lost 7 bases, and 12 bases lay between the germline ends. The germline CDR1 and CDR2 sequences are PRHDT and FYEKMQ (reference sequence). The CDR3 length is 13 residues. The CDR3 coding sequence is TGTGCCAGCAGCCCCCAACTGGGGAATGAGCAGTTCTTC. Amino acids: CASSPQLGNEQFF.

This clone has a handful of counts. CDR3 DNA sequence: TGTGCCAGCAGCATGGGACGGGCCTCTGGAAACACCATATATTTT. Its translation is CASSMGRASGNTIYF. The V gene is TRBV13, the J gene TRBJ1-3; perhaps TRBD1 as D (5 bases). V was clipped by 5 bases and J by 0 bases, with 11 bases between them. Germline CDR1 PRHDT, CDR2 FYEKMQ (reference sequence). The CDR3 runs to 15 residues. The variable domain in full, with the rest retrieved from reference TRBV13 and TRBJ1-3, is AAGVIQSPRHLIKEKRETATLKCYPIPRHDTVYWYQQGPGQDPQFLISFYEKMQSDKGSIPDRFSAQQFSDYHSELNMSSLELGDSALYFCASSMGRASGNTIYFGEGSWLTVV.

The V and J genes are TRBV11-1 and TRBJ2-2; D is unclear. Germline CDR1 is SGHAT and CDR2 is FQDESV (reference sequence). Trimming took 0 bases from V and 3 from J, leaving 8 bases between them. The CDR3 sequence is 15 residues long. The CDR3 DNA is TGTGCCAGCAGCTTAGCAGGGTGGGACACCGGGGAGCTGTTTTTT. Protein product: CASSLAGWDTGELFF.

The chain has TRBV6-1 and TRBJ1-2, with 8 bases matching TRBD1. Germline V lookup: CDR1 MNHNS, CDR2 SASEGT. CDR3 length: 14 amino acids. V lost 0 bases and J lost 8; bases outside the gene matches: 5. The CDR3 region is CASSEAGRGQGYTF. The DNA for the CDR3 is TGTGCCAGCAGTGAAGCGGGCAGGGGGCAAGGCTACACCTTC.